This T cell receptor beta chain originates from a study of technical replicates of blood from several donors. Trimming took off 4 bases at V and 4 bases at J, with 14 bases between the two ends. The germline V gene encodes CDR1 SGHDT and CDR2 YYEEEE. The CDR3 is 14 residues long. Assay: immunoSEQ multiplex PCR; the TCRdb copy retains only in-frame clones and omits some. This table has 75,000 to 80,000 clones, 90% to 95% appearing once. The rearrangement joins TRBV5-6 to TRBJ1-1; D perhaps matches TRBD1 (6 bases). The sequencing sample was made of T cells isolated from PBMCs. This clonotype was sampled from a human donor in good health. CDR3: CASSREGTFTEAFF. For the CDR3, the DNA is TGTGCCAGCAGCCGAGAGGGGACATTCACTGAAGCTTTCTTT.